The 25 T cell receptor beta chains given below trace back to one sample, sequenced in a study of blood T cell repertoires in COVID-19. Clones were sequenced by immunoSEQ multiplex PCR, and TCRdb holds only the in-frame ones, with some missing. The table includes about 200,000 clones, 86% detected once. What was sequenced was peripheral blood. Every receptor here comes from a woman aged 70-85 years with acute or convalescent COVID-19.

V usage is TRBV4-1 and J usage is TRBJ1-2; D might be TRBD1 (5 bases). Looked up from germline, CDR1 is MGHRA and CDR2 is YSYEKL. This CDR3 spans 15 amino acids. Trimming left V 1 base short and J 1 base short, with 10 bases between. This CDR3 reads CASSQGQGSNYGYTF. The CDR3 nucleotides are TGCGCCAGCAGCCAAGGGCAGGGCAGTAACTATGGCTACACCTTC.

CDR3 amino acids: CASSRRTSGRGYEQYF. CDR3 in DNA: TGTGCCAGCAGCCGAAGGACTAGCGGGAGGGGCTACGAGCAGTACTTC. The chain combines TRBV5-6 with TRBJ2-7; 15 bases line up with TRBD2. The CDR3 runs to 16 residues. Looked up from germline, CDR1 is SGHDT and CDR2 is YYEEEE. The V segment lost 4 bases and the J segment 3 bases; nucleotides outside the gene matches: 5.

This chain links TRBV24-1 with TRBJ2-7; 7 bases are a match to TRBD1. The V gene end was trimmed by 3 bases and the J gene end by 9 bases; junction bases not matched to a gene: 10. Germline CDR1 reads KGHDR; CDR2 reads SFDVKD. This CDR3 region has 14 residues. CDR3 in DNA: TGTGCCACCAGTGATCCGAATACACAGGGGAGGCAGTACTTC. Its protein product is CATSDPNTQGRQYF.

V usage is TRBV12-5 and J usage is TRBJ1-2; D ambiguous. The CDR3 contains 13 residues. The germline V gene encodes CDR1 LGHNT and CDR2 FRNRAP. V was trimmed by 3 bases and J by 8 bases, leaving 13 bases between them. CDR3 coding DNA: TGTGCTAGTGGTTTATCGGGAGGGAAAGGCTACACCTTC. Translating it yields CASGLSGGKGYTF.

V is TRBV27 and J is TRBJ1-6, with D possibly being TRBD1 (6 bases). The ends were cut back, 3 bases at V and 8 bases at J, with 11 bases in the middle. The CDR3 is 14 amino acids. Germline lookup yields CDR1 MNHEY and CDR2 SMNVEV (reference sequence). The CDR3 region has the DNA TGTGCCAGCAGTTTCAGGGGTAGGGATTCACCCCTCCACTTT. Translated, it gives CASSFRGRDSPLHF.

V and J are TRBV5-1 and TRBJ1-5, with 7 bases identical to TRBD1. Per the germline V gene, CDR1 is SGHRS and CDR2 is YFSETQ. This CDR3 has 15 residues. The J segment lost 1 base and the V segment lost 4 bases, leaving 5 bases of the junction unmatched. The chain's CDR3 is CASSPLTGSNQPQHF. In nucleotides, the CDR3 is TGCGCCAGCAGCCCGCTGACAGGGAGCAATCAGCCCCAGCATTTT.

The genes are TRBV5-1 and TRBJ1-3, with a weak D call TRBD1 (5 bases). Per germline, CDR1 SGHRS and CDR2 YFSETQ. The CDR3 extends over 14 amino acids. Between the trimmed V and J ends, which lost 2 bases and 4 bases, there was a span of 10 bases. The CDR3 is CASSFGGPGNTIYF. In DNA, the CDR3 is TGCGCCAGCAGCTTCGGGGGACCGGGAAACACCATATATTTT.

This rearrangement joins TRBV10-1 to TRBJ2-3; the D gene is possibly TRBD1 (5 bases). Germline assignment: CDR1 WNHNN and CDR2 SYGVQD (reference sequence). Trimming removed 0 bases from V and 2 bases from J, with 9 bases in between. CDR3 length: 15 amino acids. CDR3 amino acids: CASSESPGSTDTQYF. Written as DNA, the CDR3 is TGCGCCAGCAGTGAGTCGCCAGGGTCCACAGATACGCAGTATTTT.

The chain joins TRBV11-3 to TRBJ2-3; possibly TRBD2 for D (7 bases). Deletions cut 1 base from V and 4 bases from J, with 12 bases between. This CDR3 is built from 15 residues. The germline CDR1 and CDR2 sequences are SGHNT and YENEEA. The CDR3 DNA is TGTGCCAGCAGCTTAGGCGGGGGCGAGGCAGATACGCAGTATTTT. This encodes CASSLGGGEADTQYF. The variable domain in full, completed from reference TRBV11-3 and TRBJ2-3, reads EAGVVQSPRYKIIEKKQPVAFWCNPISGHNTLYWYLQNLGQGPELLIRYENEEAVDDSQLPKDRFSAERLKGVDSTLKIQPAELGDSAVYLCASSLGGGEADTQYFGPGTRLTVL.

This clone was seen a single time. The chain has TRBV3-1 (or the pseudogene TRBV3-2) and TRBJ2-7; 11 nucleotides match TRBD2. This CDR3 region has 15 residues. With 5 bases clipped from V and 9 bases from J, the junction kept 12 bases outside the gene matches. Germline V lookup: CDR1 LGHDT, CDR2 YNNKEL (reference sequence). The CDR3 DNA sequence: TGTGCCAGCAGCACCGGGACTAGCGGACCCTTGGGGCAGTACTTC. It codes for CASSTGTSGPLGQYF.

The genes are TRBV7-8 and TRBJ1-1; no firm D call. The ends were cut back, 1 base at V and 10 bases at J, with 13 bases in the middle. CDR1 and CDR2 (germline): SGHVS, FQNEAQ. This CDR3 is built from 13 residues. CDR3 loop: CASSLDGEARAFF. The CDR3 DNA sequence: TGTGCCAGCAGCTTAGATGGGGAGGCGAGAGCTTTCTTT.

The chain joins TRBV7-2 to TRBJ2-5; TRBD1 is a possible D gene (5 bases). The CDR3 consists of 14 residues. V was trimmed by 1 base and J by 10 bases, leaving 16 bases between them. The V gene's germline CDR1 is SGHTA and CDR2 FQGNSA. The DNA for the CDR3 is TGTGCCAGCAGCTTAGGGACAACCGGATCGGGCCAGTACTTC. The encoded protein is CASSLGTTGSGQYF.

The chain combines TRBV5-1 with TRBJ1-1; D gene ambiguous. V was pared by 2 bases and J by 7 bases, with 6 bases between. The CDR3 totals 11 residues. Germline assignment: CDR1 SGHRS and CDR2 YFSETQ. The CDR3 DNA reads TGCGCCAGCAGCTTCGGGGATGAAGCTTTCTTT. Its protein is CASSFGDEAFF.

The chain employs TRBV5-1 and TRBJ1-1; TRBD1 matches at 9 bases. Germline CDR1 is SGHRS and CDR2 is YFSETQ. With V trimmed by 2 bases and J by 1 base, 3 bases remained unmatched. There are 15 residues in the CDR3. This CDR3 is CASSFSGQGNTEAFF. The DNA for the CDR3 is TGCGCCAGCAGCTTCTCGGGACAGGGGAACACTGAAGCTTTCTTT.

The chain is built from TRBV5-5 and TRBJ1-3; D remains ambiguous. The germline V gene has CDR1 SGHKS and CDR2 YYEKEE (reference sequence). CDR3 length equals 13 residues. V was cut by 4 bases and J by 8 bases, with 13 bases left in between. Written as DNA, the CDR3 is TGTGCCAGCAGCATGAGGCTTCTCCACACCATATATTTT. This translates into CASSMRLLHTIYF.

The chain combines TRBV24-1 with TRBJ2-3; 7 bases agree with TRBD1. The CDR3 is 18 residues long. From germline, CDR1 is KGHDR and CDR2 SFDVKD. The V gene end was trimmed by 3 bases and the J gene end by 1 base; junction bases not matched to a gene: 12. CDR3 bases: TGTGCCACCAGTGATCCAGAACGGACAGGTTCCCGCACAGATACGCAGTATTTT. It yields the protein CATSDPERTGSRTDTQYF.

This chain connects TRBV2 to TRBJ1-3, with D possibly being TRBD1 (6 bases). The CDR3 runs 17 residues. Trimming took 2 bases from V and 3 from J, leaving 17 bases between them. The germline CDR1 and CDR2 sequences are SNHLY and FYNNEI. CDR3 coding DNA: TGTGCCAGCAGTGAACTTGGTGCCAGGGGAATTGGAAACACCATATATTTT. Translation: CASSELGARGIGNTIYF.

CDR3 region: CASSHTSTDTQYF. DNA for the CDR3: TGTGCCAGCAGCCATACTAGCACAGATACGCAGTATTTT. The chain carries TRBV9 and TRBJ2-3; D uncertain. V lost 4 bases and J 0 bases, leaving 6 bases between the germline ends. From germline, CDR1 is SGDLS and CDR2 YYNGEE. The CDR3 consists of 13 residues.

The rearrangement uses TRBV20-1 and TRBJ2-7; 8 bases line up with TRBD1. CDR3 length equals 13 residues. Germline loops: CDR1 DFQATT, CDR2 SNEGSKA (reference sequence). Unmatched junction bases numbered 5, after V lost 3 bases and J lost 4 bases. CDR3 amino acids: CSASPGGAYEQYF. CDR3 DNA sequence: TGCAGTGCTAGTCCAGGGGGCGCTTACGAGCAGTACTTC.

The chain recombines TRBV7-8 with TRBJ1-4; D gene unclear. In germline, CDR1 is SGHVS, CDR2 FQNEAQ. The CDR3 covers 14 residues. V lost 4 bases and J 7 bases, leaving 13 bases between the germline ends. Here the CDR3 DNA reads TGTGCCAGCAGCTCGAACGGAGTTCGTGAAAAACTGTTTTTT. Translating it yields CASSSNGVREKLFF.

The chain is built from TRBV7-2 and TRBJ2-3; 8 nucleotides match TRBD2. Trimming at V came to 5 bases and at J to 5 bases, leaving 6 bases not matched to a gene. Germline values: CDR1 SGHTA, CDR2 FQGNSA. The CDR3 is made up of 14 amino acids. The CDR3 DNA reads as TGTGCCAGCAGCGTCGGGGGGGGCCAAGATACGCAGTATTTT. This encodes CASSVGGGQDTQYF.

Comment on this clone: The same CDR3 arises from other DNA sequences in this sample as well. The rearrangement uses TRBV18 and TRBJ2-7; D is possibly TRBD1 (6 bases). V was clipped by 3 bases and J by 4 bases, with 7 bases between them. CDR1 is KGHSH, CDR2 LQKENI, per germline. CDR3 length: 12 amino acids. CDR3: CASSPRGYEQYF. CDR3 bases: TGTGCCAGCTCACCCAGGGGTTACGAGCAGTACTTC.

V and J are TRBV7-9 and TRBJ2-7, with 7 positions matching TRBD2. With V trimmed by 4 bases and J by 7 bases, 4 bases remained unmatched. CDR1 SEHNR and CDR2 FQNEAQ come from the germline V gene (reference sequence). This CDR3 region has 12 residues. CDR3 sequence: CASSYWGGEQYF. CDR3 in DNA: TGTGCCAGCAGCTACTGGGGAGGGGAGCAGTACTTC. The full variable domain, rest sourced from reference TRBV7-9 and TRBJ2-7, is DTGVSQNPRHKITKRGQNVTFRCDPISEHNRLYWYRQTLGQGPEFLTYFQNEAQLEKSRLLSDRFSAERPKGSFSTLEIQRTEQGDSAMYLCASSYWGGEQYFGPGTRLTVT.

V gene TRBV14 combines with J gene TRBJ1-1, with a tentative D call TRBD1 (5 bases). This CDR3 contains 14 residues. Trimming left V 3 bases short and J 6 bases short, with 14 bases between. CDR1 and CDR2 (germline): SGHDN, FVKESK. The CDR3: CASSQSRGLAEAFF. The CDR3 DNA is TGTGCCAGCAGCCAGTCTAGGGGACTGGCTGAAGCTTTCTTT.

The V call is TRBV6-1, the J call TRBJ2-1, with 12 bases identical to TRBD2. With V trimmed by 0 bases and J by 4 bases, 7 bases remained unmatched. Germline V gives CDR1 MNHNS, CDR2 SASEGT. The CDR3 is 18 amino acids. CDR3 protein: CASSEATLGLAGYNEQFF. The CDR3 region has the DNA TGTGCCAGCAGTGAAGCGACCCTGGGACTAGCGGGTTACAATGAGCAGTTCTTC.